A single sample is the source of the 13 T cell receptor beta chains below, sequenced in a study of long-term antiretroviral therapy in people with HIV. Run at survey level, the immunoSEQ assay was version v3.0. Sequenced by immunoSEQ multiplex PCR; TCRdb stores in-frame clones only, minus some. The table records roughly 13,000 clones, over 70% of them present only once. The sequences come from unsorted PBMCs, collected 1.3 years before starting antiretroviral therapy. These receptors all come from a man in his forties with HIV.

This clone showed up just once. The chain combines TRBV19 with TRBJ2-5; D uncertain. Germline CDR1 reads LNHDA; CDR2 reads SQIVND (reference sequence). V was cut by 7 bases and J by 5 bases, with 20 bases left in between. The CDR3 length is 15 residues. The CDR3, as DNA: TGTGCCAGTACCCTGCGCGCGGCTCTCGGGGAGACCCAGTACTTC. Its protein product is CASTLRAALGETQYF. The full variable domain, with the rest looked up from reference TRBV19 and TRBJ2-5, is DGGITQSPKYLFRKEGQNVTLSCEQNLNHDAMYWYRQDPGQGLRLIYYSQIVNDFQKGDIAEGYSVSREKKESFPLTVTSAQKNPTAFYLCASTLRAALGETQYFGPGTRLLVL.

The V gene is TRBV10-3, the J gene TRBJ2-4, with 13 bases that match TRBD2. The CDR3 is 20 residues long. Germline loops: CDR1 ENHRY, CDR2 SYGVKD. Trimming cost V 0 bases and J 0 bases; bases outside gene matches: 8. Written as DNA, the CDR3 is TGTGCCATCAGTGAGTCTGGAACTAGCGGGGGGGCTTTAGCCAAAAACATTCAGTACTTC. It yields the protein CAISESGTSGGALAKNIQYF.

The chain carries TRBV25-1 and TRBJ2-5; D may be TRBD1 (6 bases). This CDR3 is built from 14 residues. V was trimmed by 5 bases and J by 5 bases, leaving 15 bases between them. Per germline, CDR1 MGHDK and CDR2 SYGVNS. The CDR3 region is CASSTRGGVETQYF. The CDR3 bases are TGTGCCAGCAGTACCCGAGGGGGTGTCGAGACCCAGTACTTC. The full variable domain, rest sourced from reference TRBV25-1 and TRBJ2-5, is EADIYQTPRYLVIGTGKKITLECSQTMGHDKMYWYQQDPGMELHLIHYSYGVNSTEKGDLSSESTVSRIRTEHFPLTLESARPSHTSQYLCASSTRGGVETQYFGPGTRLLVL.

The V and J genes are TRBV5-1 and TRBJ2-3, with 10 bases aligning to TRBD2. CDR3 length equals 16 residues. Germline CDR1 is SGHRS and CDR2 is YFSETQ. V was pared by 3 bases and J by 2 bases, with 6 bases of the junction left unmatched. The CDR3 nucleotides read TGCGCCAGCAGCTCATTAGCGGGGGGCCTCACAGATACGCAGTATTTT. Translated, it gives CASSSLAGGLTDTQYF.

The chain joins TRBV6-5 to TRBJ1-1; weak D call: TRBD1 (5 bases). V lost 7 bases and J lost 5, with 20 bases in between. Germline V lookup: CDR1 MNHEY, CDR2 SVGAGI. The CDR3 spans 15 residues. This CDR3 reads CASIPSRGIWTEAFF. The DNA for the CDR3 is TGTGCCAGCATTCCCTCTAGGGGCATCTGGACTGAAGCTTTCTTT.

The rearrangement uses TRBV18 and TRBJ1-5, with 8 bases fitting TRBD1. Germline CDR1 reads KGHSH; CDR2 reads LQKENI. The CDR3 spans 14 residues. The trim removed 4 bases at V and 2 bases at J, leaving 1 base unmatched. This CDR3 reads CASSQTGGNQPQHF. Written as DNA, the CDR3 is TGTGCCAGCTCACAGACAGGGGGCAATCAGCCCCAGCATTTT.

This clone is large within its sample. V is TRBV11-2 and J is TRBJ2-2; maybe TRBD1 (5 bases). The CDR3 covers 15 residues. Deletions cut 1 base from V and 3 bases from J, with 9 bases between. The germline V gene has CDR1 SGHAT and CDR2 FQNNGV. The CDR3 protein is CASSLAGWDTGELFF. DNA of the CDR3: TGTGCCAGCAGCTTAGCAGGGTGGGACACCGGGGAGCTGTTTTTT.

V is TRBV5-5 and J is TRBJ2-7; no clear D gene. Germline assignment: CDR1 SGHKS and CDR2 YYEKEE (reference sequence). This CDR3 comprises 14 residues. V was pared by 4 bases and J by 0 bases, with 11 bases between. The CDR3 protein is CASSRVRASYEQYF. In DNA, the CDR3 is TGTGCCAGCAGCCGAGTAAGGGCCTCCTACGAGCAGTACTTC. Complete variable domain (other parts from reference TRBV5-5 and TRBJ2-7): DAGVTQSPTHLIKTRGQQVTLRCSPISGHKSVSWYQQVLGQGPQFIFQYYEKEERGRGNFPDRFSARQFPNYSSELNVNALLLGDSALYLCASSRVRASYEQYFGPGTRLTVT.

The gene calls are TRBV7-8 and TRBJ2-1, with 10 bases matching TRBD2. V was clipped by 5 bases and J by 6 bases; unmatched bases: 4. This CDR3 is 14 amino acids long. Germline V CDR1 and CDR2: SGHVS, FQNEAQ. The DNA of the CDR3 is TGTGCCAGCAGCAAGGGACTAGCGTCCAATGAGCAGTTCTTC. Amino acid sequence: CASSKGLASNEQFF.

The rearrangement links TRBV6-5 to TRBJ1-5, with D possibly being TRBD1 (6 bases). The ends were cut back, 5 bases at V and 5 bases at J, with 16 bases in the middle. CDR1 and CDR2 (germline): MNHEY, SVGAGI. This CDR3 has 15 amino acids. CDR3 amino acids: CASSRGTSGDQPQHF. For the CDR3, the DNA is TGTGCCAGCAGTCGCGGGACCTCAGGGGATCAGCCCCAGCATTTT.

The chain employs TRBV19 and TRBJ1-6; no clear D gene. V lost 8 bases and J 7 bases, leaving 12 bases between the germline ends. Germline lookup yields CDR1 LNHDA and CDR2 SQIVND (reference sequence). This CDR3 spans 13 amino acids. CDR3 nucleotides: TGTGCCAGTGGACCTGGGGTAAATTCACCCCTCCACTTT. It encodes CASGPGVNSPLHF.

The chain uses TRBV4-2 and TRBJ2-1, with TRBD2 matching 10 bases. V was pared by 0 bases and J by 4 bases, with 3 bases of the junction left unmatched. The germline V gene has CDR1 LGHNA and CDR2 YNFKEQ. CDR3 length: 16 residues. DNA for the CDR3: TGTGCCAGCAGCCAAGAAGGGACTAGCGATTACAATGAGCAGTTCTTC. This sequence encodes CASSQEGTSDYNEQFF.

This sequence joins TRBV5-5 and TRBJ2-3, with D possibly matching TRBD1 (7 bases). V was clipped by 5 bases and J by 0 bases, with 13 bases between them. The CDR3 spans 15 residues. The germline gives CDR1 SGHKS, CDR2 YYEKEE (reference sequence). DNA for the CDR3: TGTGCCAGCAGATCGACAGGGACTAGCACAGATACGCAGTATTTT. Protein product: CASRSTGTSTDTQYF.